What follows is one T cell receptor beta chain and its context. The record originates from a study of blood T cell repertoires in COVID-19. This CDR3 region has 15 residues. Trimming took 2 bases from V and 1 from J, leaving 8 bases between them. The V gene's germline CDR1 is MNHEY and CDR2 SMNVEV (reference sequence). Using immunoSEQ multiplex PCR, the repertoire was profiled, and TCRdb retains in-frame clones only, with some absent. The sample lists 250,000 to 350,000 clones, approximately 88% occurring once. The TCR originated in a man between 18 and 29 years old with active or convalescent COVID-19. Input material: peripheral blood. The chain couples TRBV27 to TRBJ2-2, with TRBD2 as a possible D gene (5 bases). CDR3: CASSLDYWNTGELFF. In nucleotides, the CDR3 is TGTGCCAGCAGTTTAGACTACTGGAACACCGGGGAGCTGTTTTTT.